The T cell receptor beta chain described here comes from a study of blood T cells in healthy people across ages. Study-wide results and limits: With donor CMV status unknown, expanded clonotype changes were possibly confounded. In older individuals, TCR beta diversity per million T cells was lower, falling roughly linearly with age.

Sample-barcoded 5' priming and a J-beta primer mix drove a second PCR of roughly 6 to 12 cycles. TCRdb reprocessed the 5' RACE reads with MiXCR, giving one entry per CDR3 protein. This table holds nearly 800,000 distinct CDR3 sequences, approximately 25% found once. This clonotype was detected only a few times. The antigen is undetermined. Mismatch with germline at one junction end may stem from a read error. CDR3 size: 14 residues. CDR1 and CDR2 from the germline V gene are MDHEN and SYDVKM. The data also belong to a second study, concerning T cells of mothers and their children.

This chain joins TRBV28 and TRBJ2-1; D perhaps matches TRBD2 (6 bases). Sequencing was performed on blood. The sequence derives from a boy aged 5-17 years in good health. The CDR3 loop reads CVSVLAGFRGEQFF. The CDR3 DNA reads TGTGTCAGCGTACTTGCGGGATTTCGGGGTGAGCAGTTCTTC.